What follows are 9 T cell receptor beta chains derived from one specimen sequenced in a study of CD8 T cells in ankylosing spondylitis. TCRdb itself ran the 5' RACE reads through MiXCR, one entry per CDR3 protein. The sample lists about 250,000 distinct CDR3 sequences, about 10% occurring once. The sequenced sample was blood, either unsorted or a sorted T cell fraction (not recorded which). The receptors were gathered from a male donor with ankylosing spondylitis or in good health (not recorded which).

In its sample, this clonotype was seen once. CDR3 sequence reads: CSATSGGVTETQYF. DNA of the CDR3: TGCAGTGCTACTAGCGGGGGTGTGACTGAGACCCAGTACTTC. The V and J genes are TRBV20-1 and TRBJ2-5; 10 bases match TRBD2. This CDR3 is built from 14 residues. Germline V gene data show CDR1 as DFQATT and CDR2 as SNEGSKA (reference sequence). V lost 4 bases to trimming and J lost 5 bases; unmatched junction nucleotides: 7.

This clonotype was seen ten or more times. The V gene is TRBV6-1, the J gene TRBJ2-7; D may be TRBD2 (6 bases). CDR1 is MNHNS, CDR2 SASEGT, per germline. The CDR3 runs 13 residues. CDR3 in DNA: TGTGTCACGACGGCGGGGAGCTCCTACGAGCAGTACTTC. Protein sequence: CVTTAGSSYEQYF.

This clonotype was observed many times. V usage is TRBV29-1 and J usage is TRBJ2-7; TRBD1 might be the D (5 bases). Germline CDR1 is SQVTM and CDR2 is ANQGSEA. The V and J ends lost 7 bases and 0 bases respectively, with 13 bases between them. The CDR3 has 13 residues. The CDR3 DNA is TGCAGCGCCCGCAAGGACAACTCCTACGAGCAGTACTTC. Amino acids: CSARKDNSYEQYF.

This clonotype was observed at least ten times. The chain has TRBV11-2 and TRBJ2-2, with D perhaps TRBD2 (6 bases). CDR3 length: 20 residues. The V gene lost 0 bases and the J gene lost 1 base, with 21 bases spanning the gap. Germline loops: CDR1 SGHAT, CDR2 FQNNGV. The CDR3 region has the DNA TGTGCCAGCAGCTTAGAGGGCACGGGTCTAAGCGGGCGGAACACCGGGGAGCTGTTTTTT. It codes for CASSLEGTGLSGRNTGELFF.

This clonotype occurred many times. The genes are TRBV6-2 or TRBV6-3 and TRBJ2-1; 14 bases are a match to TRBD2. From germline, CDR1 is MNHEY and CDR2 SVGEGT. CDR3 length: 17 amino acids. J gave up 10 bases and V 5 bases, and 13 bases lay outside the gene matches. CDR3 loop: CASSPRTSGGFGGEQFF. In DNA form, the CDR3 reads TGTGCCAGCAGTCCTAGGACTAGCGGGGGGTTCGGTGGGGAGCAGTTCTTC.

This clonotype appeared many times. The CDR3 protein is CASSEGALDTTEAFF. DNA of the CDR3: TGTGCCAGCAGTGAAGGGGCCCTAGACACCACTGAAGCTTTCTTT. The chain employs TRBV6-1 and TRBJ1-1; D not certain. The V gene's germline CDR1 is MNHNS and CDR2 SASEGT. Trimming shortened V by 1 base and J by 4 bases, and 13 bases separated the two germline ends. This CDR3 spans 15 amino acids.

The table lists this clonotype with many counts. The chain carries TRBV11-2 and TRBJ2-1, with D perhaps being TRBD1 or TRBD2 (5 bases each). Trimming removed 5 bases at V and 10 bases at J, with 24 bases between. The CDR3 extends over 16 amino acids. CDR1 and CDR2 (germline): SGHAT, FQNNGV. The CDR3 sequence is CASSPLSGTTVAEQFF. The CDR3 region has the DNA TGTGCCAGCAGCCCCCTCAGTGGGACCACCGTTGCGGAGCAGTTCTTC.

This clonotype was recorded many times. V gene TRBV12-3 or TRBV12-4 combines with J gene TRBJ2-7, with D possibly being TRBD2 (6 bases). V lost 3 bases to trimming and J lost 0 bases, with 12 bases between them. The CDR3 runs 15 residues. CDR3 region: CASSFSAGSSYEQYF. The CDR3 nucleotides are TGTGCCAGCAGTTTTTCGGCGGGGAGCTCCTACGAGCAGTACTTC.

V and J are TRBV20-1 and TRBJ2-4, with TRBD1 matching over 7 bases. Germline assignment: CDR1 DFQATT and CDR2 SNEGSKA (reference sequence). J gave up 0 bases and V 6 bases, and 8 bases lay outside the gene matches. The CDR3 totals 15 residues. CDR3 sequence reads: CSAQETGTAKNIQYF. CDR3 DNA sequence: TGCAGTGCCCAGGAGACAGGGACAGCCAAAAACATTCAGTACTTC.